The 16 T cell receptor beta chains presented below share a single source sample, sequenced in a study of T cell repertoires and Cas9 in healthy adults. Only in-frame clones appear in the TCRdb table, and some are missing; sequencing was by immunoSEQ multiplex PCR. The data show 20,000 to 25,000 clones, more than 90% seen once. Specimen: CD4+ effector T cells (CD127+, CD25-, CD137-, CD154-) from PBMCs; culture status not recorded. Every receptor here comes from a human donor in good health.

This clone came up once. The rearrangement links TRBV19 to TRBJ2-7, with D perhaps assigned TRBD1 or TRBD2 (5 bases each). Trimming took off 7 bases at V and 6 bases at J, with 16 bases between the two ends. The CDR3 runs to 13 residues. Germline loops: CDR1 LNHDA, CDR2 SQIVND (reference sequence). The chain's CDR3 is CASTLGVDGEQYF. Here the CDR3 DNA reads TGTGCCAGTACACTGGGGGTCGATGGCGAGCAGTACTTC.

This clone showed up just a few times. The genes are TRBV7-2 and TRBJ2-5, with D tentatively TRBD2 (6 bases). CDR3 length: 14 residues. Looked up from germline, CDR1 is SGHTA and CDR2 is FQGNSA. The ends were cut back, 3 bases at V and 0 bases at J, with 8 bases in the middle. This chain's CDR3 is CASSFRGYQETQYF. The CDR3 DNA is TGTGCCAGCAGCTTTCGGGGGTACCAAGAGACCCAGTACTTC.

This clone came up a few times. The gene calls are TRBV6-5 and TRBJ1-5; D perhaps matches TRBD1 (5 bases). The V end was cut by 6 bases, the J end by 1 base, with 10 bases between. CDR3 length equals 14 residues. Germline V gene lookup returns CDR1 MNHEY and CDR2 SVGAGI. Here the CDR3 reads CASSPQESNQPQHF. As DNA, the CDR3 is TGTGCCAGCAGCCCACAGGAAAGCAATCAGCCCCAGCATTTT.

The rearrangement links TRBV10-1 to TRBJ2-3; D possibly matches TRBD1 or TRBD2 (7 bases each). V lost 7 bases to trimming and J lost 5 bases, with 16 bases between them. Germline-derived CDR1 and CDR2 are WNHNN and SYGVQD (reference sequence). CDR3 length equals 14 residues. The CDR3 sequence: CASTDGGDRDTQYF. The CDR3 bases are TGCGCCAGCACCGATGGGGGGGACAGAGATACGCAGTATTTT.

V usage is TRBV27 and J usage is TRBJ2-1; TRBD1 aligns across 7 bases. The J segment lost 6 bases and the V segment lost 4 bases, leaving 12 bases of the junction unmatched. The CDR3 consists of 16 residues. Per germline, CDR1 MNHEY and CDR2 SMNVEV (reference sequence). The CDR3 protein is CASSSLLYRGSNEQFF. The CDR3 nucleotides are TGTGCCAGCAGTTCCCTCCTCTACAGGGGTTCCAATGAGCAGTTCTTC.

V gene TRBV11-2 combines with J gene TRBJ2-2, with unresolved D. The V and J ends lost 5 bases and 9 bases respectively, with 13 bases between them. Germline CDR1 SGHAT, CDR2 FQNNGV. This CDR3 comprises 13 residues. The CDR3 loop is CASSQMDRRELFF. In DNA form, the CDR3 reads TGTGCCAGCAGCCAAATGGACCGTAGGGAGCTGTTTTTT.

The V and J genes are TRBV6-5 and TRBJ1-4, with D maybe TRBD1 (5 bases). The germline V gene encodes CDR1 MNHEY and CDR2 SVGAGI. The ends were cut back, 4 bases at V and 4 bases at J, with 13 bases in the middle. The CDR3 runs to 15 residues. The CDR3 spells CASSLNGQINEKLFF. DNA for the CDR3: TGTGCCAGCAGTTTAAACGGACAAATTAATGAAAAACTGTTTTTT.

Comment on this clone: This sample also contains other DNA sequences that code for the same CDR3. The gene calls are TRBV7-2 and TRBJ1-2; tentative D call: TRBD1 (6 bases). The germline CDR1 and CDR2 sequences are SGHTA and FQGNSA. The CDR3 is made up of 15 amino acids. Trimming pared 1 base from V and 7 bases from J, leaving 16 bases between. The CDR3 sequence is CASSLEGGRGGGYTF. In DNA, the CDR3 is TGTGCCAGCAGCTTAGAGGGCGGGAGGGGGGGTGGCTACACCTTC.

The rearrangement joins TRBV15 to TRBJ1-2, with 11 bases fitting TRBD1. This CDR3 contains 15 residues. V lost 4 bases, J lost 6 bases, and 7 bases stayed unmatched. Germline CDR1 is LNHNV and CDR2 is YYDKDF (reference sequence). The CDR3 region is CATSKLGQGANGYTF. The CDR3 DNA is TGTGCCACCAGCAAACTCGGACAGGGGGCGAATGGCTACACCTTC.

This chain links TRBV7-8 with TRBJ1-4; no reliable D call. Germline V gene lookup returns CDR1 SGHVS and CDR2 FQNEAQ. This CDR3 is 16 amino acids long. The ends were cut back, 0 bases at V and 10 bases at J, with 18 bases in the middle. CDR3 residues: CASSLASEHRSGKLFF. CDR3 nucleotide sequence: TGTGCCAGCAGCTTAGCCTCCGAGCACCGCTCGGGAAAACTGTTTTTT.

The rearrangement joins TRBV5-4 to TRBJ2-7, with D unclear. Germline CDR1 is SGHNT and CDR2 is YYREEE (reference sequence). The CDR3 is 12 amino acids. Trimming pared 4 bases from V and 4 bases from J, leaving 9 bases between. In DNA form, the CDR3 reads TGTGCCAGCAGCGCTTTAGGGTACGAGCAGTACTTC. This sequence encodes CASSALGYEQYF. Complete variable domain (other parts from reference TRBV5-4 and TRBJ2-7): ETGVTQSPTHLIKTRGQQVTLRCSSQSGHNTVSWYQQALGQGPQFIFQYYREEENGRGNFPPRFSGLQFPNYSSELNVNALELDDSALYLCASSALGYEQYFGPGTRLTVT.

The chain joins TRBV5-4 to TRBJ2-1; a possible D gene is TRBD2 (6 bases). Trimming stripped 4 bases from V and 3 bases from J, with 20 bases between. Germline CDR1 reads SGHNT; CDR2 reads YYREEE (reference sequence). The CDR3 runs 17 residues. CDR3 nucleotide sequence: TGTGCCAGCAGCATCCCCTCCGGGAGTAGGGGCTACAATGAGCAGTTCTTC. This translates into CASSIPSGSRGYNEQFF.

The CDR3 DNA reads as TGCAGCGTTTCGGGGGGCAAGGATGGCTACACCTTC. Its translation: CSVSGGKDGYTF. The chain recombines TRBV29-1 with TRBJ1-2; D may be TRBD1 (6 bases). The CDR3 sequence is 12 residues long. The V end was cut by 5 bases, the J end by 6 bases, with 13 bases between. Looked up from germline, CDR1 is SQVTM and CDR2 is ANQGSEA.

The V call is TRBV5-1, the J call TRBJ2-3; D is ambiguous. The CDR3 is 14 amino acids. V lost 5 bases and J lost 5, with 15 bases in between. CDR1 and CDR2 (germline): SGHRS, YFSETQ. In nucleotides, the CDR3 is TGCGCCAGCAGTATCTCGCTCAGTAGAGATACGCAGTATTTT. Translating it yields CASSISLSRDTQYF.

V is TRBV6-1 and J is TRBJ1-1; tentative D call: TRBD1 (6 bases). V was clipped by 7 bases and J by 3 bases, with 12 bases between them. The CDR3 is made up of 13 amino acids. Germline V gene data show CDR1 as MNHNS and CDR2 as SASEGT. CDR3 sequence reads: CASNLGQYTEAFF. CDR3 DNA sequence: TGTGCCAGCAACCTCGGACAGTACACTGAAGCTTTCTTT.

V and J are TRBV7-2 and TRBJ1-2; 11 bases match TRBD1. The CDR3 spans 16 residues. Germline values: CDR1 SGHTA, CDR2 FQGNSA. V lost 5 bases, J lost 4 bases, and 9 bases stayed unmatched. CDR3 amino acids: CASSPDRGRVVYGYTF. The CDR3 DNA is TGTGCCAGCAGCCCGGACAGGGGGCGAGTTGTCTATGGCTACACCTTC. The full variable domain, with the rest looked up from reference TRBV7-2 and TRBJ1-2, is GAGVSQSPSNKVTEKGKDVELRCDPISGHTALYWYRQSLGQGLEFLIYFQGNSAPDKSGLPSDRFSAERTGGSVSTLTIQRTQQEDSAVYLCASSPDRGRVVYGYTFGSGTRLTVV.